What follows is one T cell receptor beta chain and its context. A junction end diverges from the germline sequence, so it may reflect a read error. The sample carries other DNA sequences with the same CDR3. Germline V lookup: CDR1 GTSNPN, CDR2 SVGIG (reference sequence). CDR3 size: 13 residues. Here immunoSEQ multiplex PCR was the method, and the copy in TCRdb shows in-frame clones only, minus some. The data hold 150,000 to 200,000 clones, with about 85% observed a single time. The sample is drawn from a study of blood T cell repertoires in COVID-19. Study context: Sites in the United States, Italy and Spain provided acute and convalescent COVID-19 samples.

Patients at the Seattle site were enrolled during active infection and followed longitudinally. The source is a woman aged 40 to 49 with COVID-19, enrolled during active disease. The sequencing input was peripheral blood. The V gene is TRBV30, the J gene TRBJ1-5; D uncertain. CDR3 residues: CAWSVQSDQPQHF. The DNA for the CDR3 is TGTGCTTGGAGTGTACAGTCCGATCAGCCCCAGCATTTT.